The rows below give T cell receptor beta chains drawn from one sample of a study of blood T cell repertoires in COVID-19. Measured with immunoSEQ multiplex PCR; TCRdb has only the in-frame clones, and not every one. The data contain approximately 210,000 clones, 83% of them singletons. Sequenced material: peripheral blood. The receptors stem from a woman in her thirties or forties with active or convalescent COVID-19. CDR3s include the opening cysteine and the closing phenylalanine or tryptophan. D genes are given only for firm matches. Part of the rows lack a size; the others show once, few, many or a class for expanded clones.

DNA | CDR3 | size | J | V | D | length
TGTGCCAGCAGCTTATGGGCAGGGGGAGACTATGGCTACACCTTC | CASSLWAGGDYGYTF | . | TRBJ1-2 | TRBV7-8 | TRBD1 | 15
TGTGCCAGCAGCCAAGACCTCCGGGGGACTGAAGCTTTCTTT | CASSQDLRGTEAFF | . | TRBJ1-1 | TRBV14 | . | 14
TGTGCCAGCAGCCACAAACAGGGCGAAAAACTGTTTTTT | CASSHKQGEKLFF | . | TRBJ1-4 | TRBV14 | . | 13
TGTGCCAGCAGTTTAACGAGGGATGACTATGGCTACACCTTC | CASSLTRDDYGYTF | few | TRBJ1-2 | TRBV27 | . | 14
TGTGCCAGCAGCCAACGACAGGGACTCTATGGCTACACCTTC | CASSQRQGLYGYTF | . | TRBJ1-2 | TRBV7-9 | TRBD1 | 14
TGTGCCAGTAGTATCCGGGGCGGGATCTACAATGAGCAGTTCTTC | CASSIRGGIYNEQFF | . | TRBJ2-1 | TRBV19 | . | 15
TGTGCCAGCAGCAAAGAAGTAGGGGGACAAGTCAAAACTCTACCTACCAAAAACATTCAGTACTTC | CASSKEVGGQVKTLPTKNIQYF | many | TRBJ2-4 | TRBV21-1 | . | 22
TGTGCCAGCAGCTTTGACAGGAACTATGGCTACACCTTC | CASSFDRNYGYTF | . | TRBJ1-2 | TRBV5-4 | . | 13
TGTGCCAGCAGTTTAGGCGGCAGAGATACCGGGGAGCTGTTTTTT | CASSLGGRDTGELFF | . | TRBJ2-2 | TRBV27 | . | 15
TGTGCCAGCAGTTTCCAGACAAAGGCAGGGGAAAAACTGTTTTTT | CASSFQTKAGEKLFF | . | TRBJ1-4 | TRBV6-5 | . | 15
TGTGCCTGGAGTGCCAAGGGTCGGGGGGGGAGTGGCTACACCTTC | CAWSAKGRGGSGYTF | . | TRBJ1-2 | TRBV30 | . | 15
TGCAGCGTGGCGGGACAGGGTAAAGGGGACACTGAAGCTTTCTTT | CSVAGQGKGDTEAFF | . | TRBJ1-1 | TRBV29-1 | TRBD1 | 15
TGTGCCATCCAAGCGGGAGGGCCGGTCGAGCAGTACTTC | CAIQAGGPVEQYF | . | TRBJ2-7 | TRBV10-3 | TRBD2 | 13
TGTGCCAGTAGTATAGATGGGCAGGGGAGAGAGACCCAGTACTTC | CASSIDGQGRETQYF | . | TRBJ2-5 | TRBV19 | . | 15
TGTGCCAGCAGTTATCAGGGGAACACTGAAGCTTTCTTT | CASSYQGNTEAFF | . | TRBJ1-1 | TRBV27 | . | 13
TGTGCCAGTAGGGGCAGCCTCGTCTACGAGCAGTACTTC | CASRGSLVYEQYF | . | TRBJ2-7 | TRBV6-5 | . | 13
TGTGCCAGCAGTGAAATCGTTAGATCGGAAGCTTTCTTT | CASSEIVRSEAFF | . | TRBJ1-1 | TRBV6-1 | . | 13
TGTGCCAGCAGCTTTTCCGGGACAGGGAATTATGGCTACACCTTC | CASSFSGTGNYGYTF | . | TRBJ1-2 | TRBV7-2 | TRBD1 | 15
TGTGCCAGCAGTGATACCTTCTACAGGGTTGGGTACGAGCAGTACTTC | CASSDTFYRVGYEQYF | . | TRBJ2-7 | TRBV2 | . | 16
TGTGCCAGCAGCACGAGGGACAACAATGAGCAGTTCTTC | CASSTRDNNEQFF | . | TRBJ2-1 | TRBV13 | . | 13
TGTGCCAGCAGTTCCCGAAACATGAACACTGAAGCTTTCTTT | CASSSRNMNTEAFF | few | TRBJ1-1 | TRBV6-5 | . | 14
TGCAGCGCCTCGGGACTAGCGGGAGTTCAGGTCACCGGGGAGCTGTTTTTT | CSASGLAGVQVTGELFF | . | TRBJ2-2 | TRBV29-1 | TRBD2 | 17
TGTGCCAGCAGTGAATACCCGGGGGCTGGAAACACCATATATTTT | CASSEYPGAGNTIYF | . | TRBJ1-3 | TRBV6-1 | . | 15
TGTGCCGTCCTAGGACAGGGGACTTTTGGCTACACCTTC | CAVLGQGTFGYTF | . | TRBJ1-2 | TRBV6-5 | TRBD1 | 13
TGTGCTAGTGGTCAAGACAGGCGACCTTACACCGAAGCTTTCTTT | CASGQDRRPYTEAFF | . | TRBJ1-1 | TRBV12-5 | . | 15
TGTGCCAGCTCACCAGCGCAGCCAGGTGGCACTGAAGCTTTCTTT | CASSPAQPGGTEAFF | . | TRBJ1-1 | TRBV18 | . | 15
TGTGCCAGCAGTCCCCGGGGAGGACGCAGCGAGCAGTACTTC | CASSPRGGRSEQYF | few | TRBJ2-7 | TRBV27 | . | 14
TGTGCCAGCAGCCAAGTAGCGGTTGGGGAGACCCAGTACTTC | CASSQVAVGETQYF | . | TRBJ2-5 | TRBV4-2 | . | 14
TGTGCCAGCAGTCCGAGGCTGGAACTTCATGGCTACACCTTC | CASSPRLELHGYTF | few | TRBJ1-2 | TRBV27 | . | 14
TGTGCCAGTAGTATGGGGACATTCGAAAAACTGTTTTTT | CASSMGTFEKLFF | . | TRBJ1-4 | TRBV19 | . | 13
TGTGCCAGCAGTCCGGTTGTAGGGAGGGGTGACACTGAAGCTTTCTTT | CASSPVVGRGDTEAFF | . | TRBJ1-1 | TRBV27 | . | 16
TGTGCCAGCAGCACAGGGGTAAGGACGGATCAGCCCCAGCATTTT | CASSTGVRTDQPQHF | . | TRBJ1-5 | TRBV6-5 | TRBD1 | 15
TGTGCCAGCAGTTTCTCTACTGAAGCTTTCTTT | CASSFSTEAFF | . | TRBJ1-1 | TRBV12-3/TRBV12-4 | . | 11
TGTGCCAGCAGCCCGAAGGGACTAGCGGGGAGAACCTACGAGCAGTACTTC | CASSPKGLAGRTYEQYF | . | TRBJ2-7 | TRBV7-9 | TRBD2 | 17